This T cell receptor (beta chain) was recorded in a study of blood T cell repertoires in COVID-19. Produced via immunoSEQ multiplex PCR; TCRdb's table is partial and in-frame only. The sample shows almost 400,000 clones, around 89% of them seen only once. This CDR3 contains 15 residues. Germline V gene data show CDR1 as MRHNA and CDR2 as SNTAGT. V shed 2 bases and J 7 bases; nucleotides not matched to a gene: 8. This receptor was identified in a woman younger than 45 with acute COVID-19. The chain has TRBV6-4 and TRBJ2-3; 8 bases are shared with TRBD2. Input material: PBMCs or T cells enriched from blood (not recorded which). The CDR3 protein is CASSDDGGAGNTQYF. As DNA, the CDR3 is TGTGCCAGCAGTGACGACGGGGGGGCAGGAAATACGCAGTATTTT.